Described below is a single T cell receptor (beta chain) sequence and its context. The germline gives CDR1 SGHAT, CDR2 FQNNGV. Trimming stripped 0 bases from V and 0 bases from J, with 9 bases between. This CDR3 spans 17 amino acids. The data belong to a study of T cell responses to AZD1222 COVID-19 vaccine. TCRdb's table, derived via immunoSEQ multiplex PCR, lists solely in-frame clones and lacks some. Found here are some 110,000 clones, roughly nine tenths of them singletons; the top ten hold 35% to 55%. The gene calls are TRBV11-2 and TRBJ1-6; D uncertain. Sequenced here: peripheral blood, sampled 28 days after the second AZD1222 dose. The source is an adult who received the AZD1222 COVID-19 vaccine. The CDR3 loop is CASSLEVSSSYNSPLHF. CDR3 nucleotides: TGTGCCAGCAGCTTAGAGGTCTCAAGCTCCTATAATTCACCCCTCCACTTT.